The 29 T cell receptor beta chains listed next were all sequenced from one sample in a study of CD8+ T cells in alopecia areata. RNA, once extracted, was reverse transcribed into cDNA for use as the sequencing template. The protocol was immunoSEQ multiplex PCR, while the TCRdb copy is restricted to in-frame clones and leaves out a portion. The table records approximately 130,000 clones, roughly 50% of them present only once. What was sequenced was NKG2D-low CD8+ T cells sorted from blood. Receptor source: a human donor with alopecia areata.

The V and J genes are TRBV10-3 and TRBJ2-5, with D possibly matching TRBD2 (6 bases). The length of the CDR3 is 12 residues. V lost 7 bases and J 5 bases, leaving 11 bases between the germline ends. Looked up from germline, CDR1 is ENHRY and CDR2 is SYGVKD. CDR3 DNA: TGTGCCATCAATCAGGGAGGCGAGACCCAGTACTTC. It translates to CAINQGGETQYF.

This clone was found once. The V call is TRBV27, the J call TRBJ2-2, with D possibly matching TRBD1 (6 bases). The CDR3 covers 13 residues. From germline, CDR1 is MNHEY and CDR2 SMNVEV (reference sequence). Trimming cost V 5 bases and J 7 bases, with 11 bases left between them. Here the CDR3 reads CASSATGGGELFF. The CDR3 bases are TGTGCCAGCAGTGCGACAGGCGGCGGGGAGCTGTTTTTT.

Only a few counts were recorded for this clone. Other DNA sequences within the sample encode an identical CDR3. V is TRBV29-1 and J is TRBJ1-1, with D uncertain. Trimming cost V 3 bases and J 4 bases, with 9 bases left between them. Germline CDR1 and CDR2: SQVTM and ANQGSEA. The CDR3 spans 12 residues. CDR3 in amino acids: CSVDMGGTEAFF. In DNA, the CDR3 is TGCAGCGTTGATATGGGCGGCACTGAAGCTTTCTTT.

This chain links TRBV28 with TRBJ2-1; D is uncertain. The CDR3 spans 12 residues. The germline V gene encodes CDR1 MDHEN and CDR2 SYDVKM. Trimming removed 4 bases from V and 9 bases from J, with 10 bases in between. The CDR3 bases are TGTGCCAGCAGTTCCGGAATCCTTGAGCAGTTCTTC. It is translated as CASSSGILEQFF.

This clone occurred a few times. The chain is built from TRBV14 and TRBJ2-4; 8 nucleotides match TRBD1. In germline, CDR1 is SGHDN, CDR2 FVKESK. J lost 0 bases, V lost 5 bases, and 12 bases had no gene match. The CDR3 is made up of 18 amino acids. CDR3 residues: CASSNRFGQGGAKNIQYF. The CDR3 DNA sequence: TGTGCCAGCAGCAACCGTTTCGGACAGGGAGGAGCCAAAAACATTCAGTACTTC.

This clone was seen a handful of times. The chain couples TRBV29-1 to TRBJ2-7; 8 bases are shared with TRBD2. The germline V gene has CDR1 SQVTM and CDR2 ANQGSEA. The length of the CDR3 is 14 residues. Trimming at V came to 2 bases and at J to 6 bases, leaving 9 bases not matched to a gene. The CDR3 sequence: CSVELGGVVVEQYF. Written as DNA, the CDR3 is TGCAGCGTTGAACTCGGGGGGGTGGTTGTCGAGCAGTACTTC.

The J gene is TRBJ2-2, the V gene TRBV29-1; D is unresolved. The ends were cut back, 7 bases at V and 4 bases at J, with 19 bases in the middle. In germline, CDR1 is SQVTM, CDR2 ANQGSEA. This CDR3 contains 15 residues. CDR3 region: CSATSTQWVTGELFF. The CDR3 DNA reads TGCAGCGCCACATCCACTCAGTGGGTCACCGGGGAGCTGTTTTTT.

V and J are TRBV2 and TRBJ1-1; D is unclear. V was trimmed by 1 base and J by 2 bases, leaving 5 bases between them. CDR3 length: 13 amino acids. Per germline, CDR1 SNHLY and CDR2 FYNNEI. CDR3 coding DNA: TGTGCCAGCAGTGAAGGGGCAAACACTGAAGCTTTCTTT. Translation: CASSEGANTEAFF. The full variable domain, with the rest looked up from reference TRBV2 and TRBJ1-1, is EPEVTQTPSHQVTQMGQEVILRCVPISNHLYFYWYRQILGQKVEFLVSFYNNEISEKSEIFDDQFSVERPDGSNFTLKIRSTKLEDSAMYFCASSEGANTEAFFGQGTRLTVV.

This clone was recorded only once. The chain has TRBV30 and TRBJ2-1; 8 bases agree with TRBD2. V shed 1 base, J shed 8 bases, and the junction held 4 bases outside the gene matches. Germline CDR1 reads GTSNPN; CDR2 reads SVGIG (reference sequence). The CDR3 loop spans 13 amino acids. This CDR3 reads CAWSAAGVDEQFF. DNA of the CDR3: TGTGCCTGGAGTGCAGCGGGAGTGGATGAGCAGTTCTTC.

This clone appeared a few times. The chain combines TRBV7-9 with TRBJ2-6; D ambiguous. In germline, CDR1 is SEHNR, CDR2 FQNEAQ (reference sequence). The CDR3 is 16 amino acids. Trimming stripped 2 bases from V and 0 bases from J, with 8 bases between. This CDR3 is CASSLRARSGANVLTF. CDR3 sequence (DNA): TGTGCCAGCAGCTTAAGAGCCCGCTCTGGGGCCAACGTCCTGACTTTC.

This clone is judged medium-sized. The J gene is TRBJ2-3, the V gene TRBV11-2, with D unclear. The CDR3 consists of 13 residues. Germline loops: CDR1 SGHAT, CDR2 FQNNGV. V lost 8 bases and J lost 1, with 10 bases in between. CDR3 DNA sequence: TGTGCCAGCCTAAGCAGCGGCACAGATACGCAGTATTTT. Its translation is CASLSSGTDTQYF.

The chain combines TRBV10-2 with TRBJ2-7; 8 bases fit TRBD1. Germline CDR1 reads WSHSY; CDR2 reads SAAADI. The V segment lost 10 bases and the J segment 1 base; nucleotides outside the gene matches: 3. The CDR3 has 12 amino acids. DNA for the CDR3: TGCGCCACTGGGACAGGTTCCTACGAGCAGTACTTC. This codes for CATGTGSYEQYF.

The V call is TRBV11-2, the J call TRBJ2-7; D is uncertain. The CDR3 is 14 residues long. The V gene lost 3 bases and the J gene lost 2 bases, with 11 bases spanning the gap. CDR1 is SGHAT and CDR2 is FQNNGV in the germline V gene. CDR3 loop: CASSFVGGTYEQYF. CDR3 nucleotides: TGTGCCAGCAGCTTTGTTGGCGGCACCTACGAGCAGTACTTC.

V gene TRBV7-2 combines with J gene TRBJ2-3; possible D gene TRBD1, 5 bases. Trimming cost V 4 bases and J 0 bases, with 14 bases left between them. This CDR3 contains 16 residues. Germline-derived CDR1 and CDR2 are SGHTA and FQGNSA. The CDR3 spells CASSSWTLISTDTQYF. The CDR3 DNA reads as TGTGCCAGCAGCTCCTGGACACTCATAAGCACAGATACGCAGTATTTT.

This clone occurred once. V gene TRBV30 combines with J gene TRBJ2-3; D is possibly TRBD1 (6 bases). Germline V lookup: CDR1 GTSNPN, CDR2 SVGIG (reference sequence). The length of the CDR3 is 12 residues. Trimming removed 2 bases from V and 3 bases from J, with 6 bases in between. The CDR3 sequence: CAWSTGTDTQYF. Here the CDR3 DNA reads TGTGCCTGGAGTACAGGGACAGATACGCAGTATTTT.

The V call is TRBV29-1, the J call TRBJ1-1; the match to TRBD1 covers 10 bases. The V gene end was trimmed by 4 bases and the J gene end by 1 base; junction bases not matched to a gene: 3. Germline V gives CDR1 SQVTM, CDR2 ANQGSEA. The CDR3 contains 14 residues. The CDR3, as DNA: TGCAGCGTTGGGGACAGGGGACCGAACACTGAAGCTTTCTTT. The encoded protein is CSVGDRGPNTEAFF. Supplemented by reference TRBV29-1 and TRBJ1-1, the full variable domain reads SAVISQKPSRDICQRGTSLTIQCQVDSQVTMMFWYRQQPGQSLTLIATANQGSEATYESGFVIDKFPISRPNLTFSTLTVSNMSPEDSSIYLCSVGDRGPNTEAFFGQGTRLTVV.

The DNA for the CDR3 is TGTGCTCATTATTCGGGACAGGGTAGGGCCGGGGAGCTGTTTTTT. It is translated as CAHYSGQGRAGELFF. The chain has TRBV30 and TRBJ2-2; 9 bases are shared with TRBD1. Germline CDR1 is GTSNPN and CDR2 is SVGIG (reference sequence). The CDR3 totals 15 residues.

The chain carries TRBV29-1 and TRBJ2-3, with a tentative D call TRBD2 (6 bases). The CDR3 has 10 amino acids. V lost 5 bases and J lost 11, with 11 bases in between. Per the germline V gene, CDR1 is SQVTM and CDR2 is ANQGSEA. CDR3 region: CSVPGGEQYF. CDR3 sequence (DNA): TGCAGCGTTCCCGGGGGAGAGCAGTATTTT.

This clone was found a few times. The CDR3 is CSAWWGNTEAFF. In DNA, the CDR3 is TGCAGCGCCTGGTGGGGGAACACTGAAGCTTTCTTT. This chain links TRBV29-1 with TRBJ1-1; unclear D gene. Germline V CDR1 and CDR2: SQVTM, ANQGSEA. The CDR3 consists of 12 residues. Trimming took 7 bases from V and 1 from J, leaving 10 bases between them.

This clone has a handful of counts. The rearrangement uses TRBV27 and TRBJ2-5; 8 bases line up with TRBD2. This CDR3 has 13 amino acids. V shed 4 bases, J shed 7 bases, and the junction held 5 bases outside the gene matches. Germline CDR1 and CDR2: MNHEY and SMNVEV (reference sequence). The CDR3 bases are TGTGCCAGCAGTTCCCAGCGGGGGTGGACCCAGTACTTC. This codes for CASSSQRGWTQYF.

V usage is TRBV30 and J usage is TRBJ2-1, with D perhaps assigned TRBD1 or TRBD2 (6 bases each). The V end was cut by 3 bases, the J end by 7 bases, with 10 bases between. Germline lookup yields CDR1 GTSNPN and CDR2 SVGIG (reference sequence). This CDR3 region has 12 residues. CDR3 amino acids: CAWSEGGNEQFF. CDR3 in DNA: TGTGCCTGGAGCGAAGGGGGGAATGAGCAGTTCTTC. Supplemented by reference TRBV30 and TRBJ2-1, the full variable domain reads SQTIHQWPATLVQPVGSPLSLECTVEGTSNPNLYWYRQAAGRGLQLLFYSVGIGQISSEVPQNLSASRPQDRQFILSSKKLLLSDSGFYLCAWSEGGNEQFFGPGTRLTVL.

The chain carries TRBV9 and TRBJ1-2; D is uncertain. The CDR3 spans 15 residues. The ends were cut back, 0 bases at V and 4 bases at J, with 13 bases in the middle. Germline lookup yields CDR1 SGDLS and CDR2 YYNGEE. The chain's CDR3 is CASSVGASEGYGYTF. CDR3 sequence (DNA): TGTGCCAGCAGCGTAGGGGCCTCGGAGGGCTATGGCTACACCTTC.

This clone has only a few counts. CDR3 amino acids: CSVSSGESYEQYF. For the CDR3, the DNA is TGCAGCGTCTCCAGCGGGGAGTCCTACGAGCAGTACTTC. The genes are TRBV29-1 and TRBJ2-7, with 7 bases lining up with TRBD2. The germline V gene encodes CDR1 SQVTM and CDR2 ANQGSEA. CDR3 length: 13 residues. The V and J ends lost 6 bases and 1 base, in that order; junction bases with no gene match: 6.

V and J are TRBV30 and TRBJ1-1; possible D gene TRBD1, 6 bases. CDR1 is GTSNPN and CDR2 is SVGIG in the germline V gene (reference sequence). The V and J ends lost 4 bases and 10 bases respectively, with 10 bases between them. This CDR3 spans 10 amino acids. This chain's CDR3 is CAWTGEAAFF. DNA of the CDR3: TGTGCCTGGACAGGGGAGGCAGCTTTCTTT. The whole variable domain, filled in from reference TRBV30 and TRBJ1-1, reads SQTIHQWPATLVQPVGSPLSLECTVEGTSNPNLYWYRQAAGRGLQLLFYSVGIGQISSEVPQNLSASRPQDRQFILSSKKLLLSDSGFYLCAWTGEAAFFGQGTRLTVV.

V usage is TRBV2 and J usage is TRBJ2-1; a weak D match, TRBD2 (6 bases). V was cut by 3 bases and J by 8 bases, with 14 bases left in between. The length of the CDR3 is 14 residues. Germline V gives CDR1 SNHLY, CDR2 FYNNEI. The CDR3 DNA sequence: TGTGCCAGCAGTGAGGCACTAGCATCCCATGAGCAGTTCTTC. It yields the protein CASSEALASHEQFF.

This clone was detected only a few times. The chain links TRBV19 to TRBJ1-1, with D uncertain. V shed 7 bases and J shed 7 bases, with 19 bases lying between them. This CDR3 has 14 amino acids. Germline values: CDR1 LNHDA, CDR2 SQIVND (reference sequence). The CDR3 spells CASNPRSAVYEAFF. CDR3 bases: TGTGCCAGTAACCCGCGCTCGGCGGTATATGAAGCTTTCTTT. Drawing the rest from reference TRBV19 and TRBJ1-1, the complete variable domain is DGGITQSPKYLFRKEGQNVTLSCEQNLNHDAMYWYRQDPGQGLRLIYYSQIVNDFQKGDIAEGYSVSREKKESFPLTVTSAQKNPTAFYLCASNPRSAVYEAFFGQGTRLTVV.

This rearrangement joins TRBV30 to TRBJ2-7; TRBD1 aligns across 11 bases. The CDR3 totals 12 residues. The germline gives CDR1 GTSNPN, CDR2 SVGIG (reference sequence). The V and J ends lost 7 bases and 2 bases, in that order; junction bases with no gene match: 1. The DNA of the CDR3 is TGTGCCTCGGACAGGGGGCCCTACGAGCAGTACTTC. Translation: CASDRGPYEQYF.

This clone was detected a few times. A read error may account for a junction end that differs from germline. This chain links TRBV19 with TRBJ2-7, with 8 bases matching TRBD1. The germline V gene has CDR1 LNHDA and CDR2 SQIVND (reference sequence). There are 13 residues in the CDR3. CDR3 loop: CASSLDRGYEQYF. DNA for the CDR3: TGTGCCAGTAGTTTAGACAGGGGCTACGAGCAGTACTTC.

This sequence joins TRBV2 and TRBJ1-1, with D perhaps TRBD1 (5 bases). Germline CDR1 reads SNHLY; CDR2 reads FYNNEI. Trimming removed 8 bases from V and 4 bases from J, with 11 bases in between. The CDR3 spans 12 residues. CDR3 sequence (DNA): TGTGCCAGCTTCCAGGGATCCACTGAAGCTTTCTTT. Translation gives CASFQGSTEAFF.